This T cell receptor (beta chain) came from a study of blood T cell repertoires in COVID-19. Study information: COVID-19 samples, acute and convalescent, were from the United States, Italy and Spain. T cells, B-cell-depleted T cells, or PBMCs supplied cDNA or gDNA.

Original analysis: From reference gene primer amplification, estimates of nucleated cell counts were derived. The table came from immunoSEQ multiplex PCR; TCRdb's copy has only in-frame clones and leaves some out. D and trimming were read from the DNA, whereas the V and J calls and clone size are those reported in that table. This table holds about 94,000 clones, around 81% found once. The ends lost 5 bases at V and 8 bases at J; junction bases unmatched: 3. The CDR3 consists of 14 residues. Germline loops: CDR1 LNHDA, CDR2 SQIVND (reference sequence). The clonotype was recovered from a man aged 60 to 75 with acute or convalescent COVID-19. V and J are TRBV19 and TRBJ1-6; 10 nucleotides match TRBD1. Input material: peripheral blood. DNA for the CDR3: TGTGCCAGTAGTTTCGGACAGGGGGATTCACCCCTCCACTTT. The encoded protein is CASSFGQGDSPLHF.